This TCR beta chain was sequenced during a study of beta chain features in type 1 diabetes. General observations from the study: Shorter templates might be favored by PCR, and equally so in patients and in controls.

cDNA synthesis used the whole RNA isolate, giving expressed TCRB sequences. Generated by immunoSEQ multiplex PCR, the TCRdb table keeps only in-frame clones and is missing some. Seen here are 200,000 to 250,000 clones, roughly a tenth observed once, and the top ten hold 1% to 1.5%. Comment on this clone: Antigen unknown.

With 7 bases clipped from V and 2 bases from J, the junction kept 5 bases outside the gene matches. Germline CDR1 is SQVTM and CDR2 is ANQGSEA. CDR3 length equals 13 residues. The clonotype originates from a young man in good health. The sequenced material came from central memory CD4+ T cells from blood. The V and J genes are TRBV29-1 and TRBJ1-1; 9 positions agree with TRBD1. CDR3 bases: TGCAGCGCGGGGGACAGGGATAACACTGAAGCTTTCTTT. Translating gives CSAGDRDNTEAFF.